This T cell receptor beta chain was identified during a study of blood T cell repertoires in COVID-19. TCRdb's table, derived via immunoSEQ multiplex PCR, lists solely in-frame clones and lacks some. Of about 400,000 clones in the sample, roughly 89% are singletons; the top ten hold about 1.7%. The study drew participants aged about 18 to 89 years from approximately 23 US areas. Deletions cut 2 bases from V and 8 bases from J, with 15 bases between. The CDR3 is made up of 14 amino acids. Germline CDR1 MNHEY, CDR2 SMNVEV (reference sequence). The chain carries TRBV27 and TRBJ1-2; D unclear. Sequenced input: PBMCs or T cells enriched from blood (not recorded which). This sequence was found in a woman in her twenties or thirties who had recovered from COVID-19. This chain's CDR3 is CASSLTVGSRGYTF. CDR3 coding DNA: TGTGCCAGCAGTTTAACCGTCGGGAGCCGGGGCTACACCTTC.